The sample holds one count of the clone carrying this T cell receptor beta chain. The antigen remains undetermined. This sample was included in a study of breast tumors, draining lymph nodes, adjacent tissues. Study-wide results and caveats: Luminal-like breast cancer showed significantly greater tumor-nontumor repertoire similarity than basal-like breast cancer did. The lymph node origin of tumor T cells was framed as consistent with a hypothesis, not demonstrated. Most tumor T cells seemingly derive from lymph node, then expand in tumor.

TCRdb redid the calling of the multiplex PCR reads with MiXCR, one entry per CDR3 protein. Seen here are about 20,000 distinct CDR3 sequences, approximately 48% observed once, and the top ten hold 7.5% to 9%. V was clipped by 4 bases and J by 5 bases; unmatched bases: 10. Germline V gene data show CDR1 as DFQATT and CDR2 as SNEGSKA (reference sequence). The CDR3 extends over 16 amino acids. The chain employs TRBV20-1 and TRBJ2-7; 14 positions match TRBD2. Sequencing was carried out using breast tumor tissue. The clonotype comes from a female donor with breast cancer. Some clones in this sample may be carry-over from other donors' samples. For the CDR3, the DNA is TGCAGTGCTACCGGGACTAGCGGGAGAGGAAGACACGAGCAGTACTTC. As protein: CSATGTSGRGRHEQYF.